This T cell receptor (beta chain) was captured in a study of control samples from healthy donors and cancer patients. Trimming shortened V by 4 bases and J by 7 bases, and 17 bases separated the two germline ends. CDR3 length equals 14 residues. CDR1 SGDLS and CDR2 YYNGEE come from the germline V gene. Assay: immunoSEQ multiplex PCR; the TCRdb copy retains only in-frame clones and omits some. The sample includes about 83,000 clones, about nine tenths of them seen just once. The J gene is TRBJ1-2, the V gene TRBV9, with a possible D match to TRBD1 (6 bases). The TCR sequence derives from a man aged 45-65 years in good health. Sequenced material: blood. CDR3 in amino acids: CASSPDSFWRGYTF. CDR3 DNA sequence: TGTGCCAGCAGCCCGGACAGTTTCTGGCGTGGCTACACCTTC.